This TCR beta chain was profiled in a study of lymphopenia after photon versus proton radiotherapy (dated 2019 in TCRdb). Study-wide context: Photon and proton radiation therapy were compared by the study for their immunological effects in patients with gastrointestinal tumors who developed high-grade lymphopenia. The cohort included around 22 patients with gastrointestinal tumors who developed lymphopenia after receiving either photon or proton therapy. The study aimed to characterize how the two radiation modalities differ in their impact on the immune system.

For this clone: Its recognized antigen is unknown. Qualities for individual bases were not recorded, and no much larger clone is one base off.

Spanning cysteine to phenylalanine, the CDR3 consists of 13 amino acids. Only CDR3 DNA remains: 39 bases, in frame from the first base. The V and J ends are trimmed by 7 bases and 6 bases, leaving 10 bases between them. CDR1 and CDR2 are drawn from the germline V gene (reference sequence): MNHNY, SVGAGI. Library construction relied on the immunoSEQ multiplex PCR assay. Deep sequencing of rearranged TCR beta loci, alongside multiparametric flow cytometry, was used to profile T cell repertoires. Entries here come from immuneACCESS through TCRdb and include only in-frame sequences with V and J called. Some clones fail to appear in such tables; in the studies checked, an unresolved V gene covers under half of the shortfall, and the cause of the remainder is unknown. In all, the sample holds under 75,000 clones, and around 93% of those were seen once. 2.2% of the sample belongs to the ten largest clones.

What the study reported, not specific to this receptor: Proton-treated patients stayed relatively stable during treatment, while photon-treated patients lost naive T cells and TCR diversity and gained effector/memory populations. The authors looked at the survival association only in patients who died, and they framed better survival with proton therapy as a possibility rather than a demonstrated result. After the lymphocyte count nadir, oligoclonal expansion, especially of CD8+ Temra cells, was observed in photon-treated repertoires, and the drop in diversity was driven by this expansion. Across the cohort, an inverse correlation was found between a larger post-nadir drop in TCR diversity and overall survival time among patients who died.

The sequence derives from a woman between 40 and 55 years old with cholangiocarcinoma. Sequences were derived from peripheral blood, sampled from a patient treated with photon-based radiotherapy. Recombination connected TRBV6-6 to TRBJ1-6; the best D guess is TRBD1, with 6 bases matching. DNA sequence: TGTGCCAGCACCAGGGACATTAATTCACCCCTCCACTTT. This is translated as CASTRDINSPLHF.